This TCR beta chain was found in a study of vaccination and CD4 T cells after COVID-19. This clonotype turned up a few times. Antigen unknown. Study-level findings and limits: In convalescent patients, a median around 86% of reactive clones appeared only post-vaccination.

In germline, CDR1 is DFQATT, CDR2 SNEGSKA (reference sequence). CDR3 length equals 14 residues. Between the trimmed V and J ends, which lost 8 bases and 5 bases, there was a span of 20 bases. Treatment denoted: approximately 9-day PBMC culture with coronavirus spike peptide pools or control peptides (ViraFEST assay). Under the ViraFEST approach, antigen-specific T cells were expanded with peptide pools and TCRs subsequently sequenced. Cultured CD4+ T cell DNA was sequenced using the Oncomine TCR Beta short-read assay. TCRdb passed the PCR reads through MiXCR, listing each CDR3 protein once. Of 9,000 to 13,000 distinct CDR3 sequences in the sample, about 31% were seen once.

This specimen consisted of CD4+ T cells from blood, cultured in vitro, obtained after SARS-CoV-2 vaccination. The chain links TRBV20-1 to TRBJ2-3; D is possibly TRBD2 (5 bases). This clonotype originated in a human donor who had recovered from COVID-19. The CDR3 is CSTPVGIMVDTQYF. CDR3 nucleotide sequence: TGCAGTACCCCGGTCGGGATAATGGTAGATACGCAGTATTTT.